The count of the clone carrying this T cell receptor beta chain is one. Its specificity is unknown. Roughly 100,000 TCR templates per sample were assayed. TCRdb keeps only in-frame clones here, not all; method: immunoSEQ multiplex PCR. Among around 87,000 clones listed, approximately 90% were seen once. Germline V gene sequence: CDR1 LNHDA, CDR2 SQIVND (reference sequence). CDR3 size: 17 residues. After removal of 6 bases from V and 0 bases from J, the junction contained 9 bases not matched to a gene. This record comes from a study of siplizumab effects on memory and regulatory T cells. Broader study findings: A minor share of alloreactive clones matched unstimulated subsets. About 80-97% of proliferating CD4+ or CD8+ clones had no assignable naive or memory phenotype.

This TCR was recovered from a human donor in good health. Sequencing was performed on CD4+ T cells sorted from blood. This sequence joins TRBV19 and TRBJ2-1; 9 bases fit TRBD2. The CDR3 DNA is TGTGCCAGTAGAGAGACTAGCGGTCTATACTCCTACAATGAGCAGTTCTTC. Its protein product is CASRETSGLYSYNEQFF. The full variable domain, its missing parts supplied by reference TRBV19 and TRBJ2-1, is DGGITQSPKYLFRKEGQNVTLSCEQNLNHDAMYWYRQDPGQGLRLIYYSQIVNDFQKGDIAEGYSVSREKKESFPLTVTSAQKNPTAFYLCASRETSGLYSYNEQFFGPGTRLTVL.